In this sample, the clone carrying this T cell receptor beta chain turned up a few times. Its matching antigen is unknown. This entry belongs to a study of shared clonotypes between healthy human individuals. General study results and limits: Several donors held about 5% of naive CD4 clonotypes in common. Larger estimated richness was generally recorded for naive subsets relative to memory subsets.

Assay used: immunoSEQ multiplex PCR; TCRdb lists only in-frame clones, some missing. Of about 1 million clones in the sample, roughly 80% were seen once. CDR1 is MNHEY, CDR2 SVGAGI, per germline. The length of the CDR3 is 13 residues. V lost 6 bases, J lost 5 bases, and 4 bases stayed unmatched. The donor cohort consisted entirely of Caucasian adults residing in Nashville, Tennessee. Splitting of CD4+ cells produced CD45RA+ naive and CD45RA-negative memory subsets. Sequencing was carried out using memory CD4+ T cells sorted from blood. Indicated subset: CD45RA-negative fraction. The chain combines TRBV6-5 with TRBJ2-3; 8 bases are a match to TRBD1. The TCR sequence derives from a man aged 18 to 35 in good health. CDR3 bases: TGTGCCAGCAGGGCAGGGGGCGGAGATACGCAGTATTTT. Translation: CASRAGGGDTQYF.